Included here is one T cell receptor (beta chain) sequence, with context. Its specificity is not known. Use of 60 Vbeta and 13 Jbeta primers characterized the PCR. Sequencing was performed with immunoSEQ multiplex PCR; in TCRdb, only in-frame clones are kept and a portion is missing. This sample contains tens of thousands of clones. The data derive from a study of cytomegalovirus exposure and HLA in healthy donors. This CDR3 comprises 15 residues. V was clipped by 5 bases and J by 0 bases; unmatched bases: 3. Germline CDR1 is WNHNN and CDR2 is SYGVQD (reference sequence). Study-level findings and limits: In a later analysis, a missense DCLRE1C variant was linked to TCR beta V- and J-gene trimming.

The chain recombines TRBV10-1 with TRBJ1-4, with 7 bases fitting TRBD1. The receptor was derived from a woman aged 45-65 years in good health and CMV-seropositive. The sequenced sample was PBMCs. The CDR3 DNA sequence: TGCGCCAGCAGTCCGGGACAGACAACTAATGAAAAACTGTTTTTT. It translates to CASSPGQTTNEKLFF.